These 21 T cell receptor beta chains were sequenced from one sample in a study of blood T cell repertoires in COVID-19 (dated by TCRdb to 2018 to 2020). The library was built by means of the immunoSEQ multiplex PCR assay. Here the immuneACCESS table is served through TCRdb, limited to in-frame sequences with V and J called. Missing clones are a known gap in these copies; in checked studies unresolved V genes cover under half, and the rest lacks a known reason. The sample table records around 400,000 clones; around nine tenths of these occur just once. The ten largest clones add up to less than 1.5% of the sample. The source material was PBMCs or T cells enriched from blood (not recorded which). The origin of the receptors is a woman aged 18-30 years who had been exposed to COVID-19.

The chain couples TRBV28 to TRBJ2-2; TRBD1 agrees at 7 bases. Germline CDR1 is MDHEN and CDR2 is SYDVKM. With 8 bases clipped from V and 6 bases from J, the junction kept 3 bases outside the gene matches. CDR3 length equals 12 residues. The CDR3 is CASCGQAGELFF. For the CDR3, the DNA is TGTGCCAGCTGTGGACAGGCCGGGGAGCTGTTTTTT. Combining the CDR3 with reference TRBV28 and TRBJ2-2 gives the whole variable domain DVKVTQSSRYLVKRTGEKVFLECVQDMDHENMFWYRQDPGLGLRLIYFSYDVKMKEKGDIPEGYSVSREKKERFSLILESASTNQTSMYLCASCGQAGELFFGEGSRLTVL.

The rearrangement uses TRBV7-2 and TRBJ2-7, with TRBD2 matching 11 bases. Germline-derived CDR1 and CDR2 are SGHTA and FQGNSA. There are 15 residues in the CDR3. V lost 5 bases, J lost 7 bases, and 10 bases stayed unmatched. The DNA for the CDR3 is TGTGCCAGCAGCGCCACTAGCGGGGGCGTTTTTGAGCAGTACTTC. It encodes CASSATSGGVFEQYF.

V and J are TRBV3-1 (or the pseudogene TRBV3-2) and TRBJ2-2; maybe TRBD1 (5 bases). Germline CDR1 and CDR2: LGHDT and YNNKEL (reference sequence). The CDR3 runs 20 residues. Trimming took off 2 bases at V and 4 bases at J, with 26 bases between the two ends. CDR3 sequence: CASSQILAKQVRTGTGELFF. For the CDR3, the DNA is TGTGCCAGCAGCCAAATCCTGGCAAAACAGGTTCGAACGGGCACCGGGGAGCTGTTTTTT.

Here the CDR3 reads CASSLAQGPPQHF. The CDR3 DNA sequence: TGTGCCAGCAGCTTAGCGCAGGGTCCGCCCCAGCATTTT. This chain links TRBV7-2 with TRBJ1-5; weak D call: TRBD1 (5 bases). The CDR3 contains 13 residues. V lost 0 bases and J 9 bases, leaving 9 bases between the germline ends. From germline, CDR1 is SGHTA and CDR2 FQGNSA.

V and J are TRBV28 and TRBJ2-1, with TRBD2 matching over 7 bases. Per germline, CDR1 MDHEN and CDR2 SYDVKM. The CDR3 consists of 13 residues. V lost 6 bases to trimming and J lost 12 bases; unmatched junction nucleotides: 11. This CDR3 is CASSKRGESGQFF. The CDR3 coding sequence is TGTGCCAGCAGCAAACGGGGGGAGAGTGGGCAGTTCTTC. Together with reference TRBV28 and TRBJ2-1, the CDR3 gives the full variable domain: DVKVTQSSRYLVKRTGEKVFLECVQDMDHENMFWYRQDPGLGLRLIYFSYDVKMKEKGDIPEGYSVSREKKERFSLILESASTNQTSMYLCASSKRGESGQFFGPGTRLTVL.

The CDR3 is CATSDVGGDTGAFF. The CDR3 nucleotides read TGTGCCACCAGTGATGTCGGAGGGGATACGGGAGCTTTCTTT. This chain links TRBV24-1 with TRBJ1-1, with D maybe TRBD1 (5 bases). V lost 3 bases, J lost 10 bases, and 17 bases lay in between. Germline V lookup: CDR1 KGHDR, CDR2 SFDVKD. CDR3 length: 14 amino acids.

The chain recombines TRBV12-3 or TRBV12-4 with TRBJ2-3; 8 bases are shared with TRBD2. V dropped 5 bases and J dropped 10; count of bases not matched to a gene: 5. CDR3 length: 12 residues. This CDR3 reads CASSLLAGPQYF. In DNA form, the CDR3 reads TGTGCCAGCAGTCTATTAGCGGGACCGCAGTATTTT.

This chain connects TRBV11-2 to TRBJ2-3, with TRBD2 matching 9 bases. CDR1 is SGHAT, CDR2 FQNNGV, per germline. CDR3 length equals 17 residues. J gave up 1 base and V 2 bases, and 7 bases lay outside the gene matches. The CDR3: CASSLMVLAGGTDTQYF. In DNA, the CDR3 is TGTGCCAGCAGCTTAATGGTGTTAGCGGGGGGCACAGATACGCAGTATTTT.

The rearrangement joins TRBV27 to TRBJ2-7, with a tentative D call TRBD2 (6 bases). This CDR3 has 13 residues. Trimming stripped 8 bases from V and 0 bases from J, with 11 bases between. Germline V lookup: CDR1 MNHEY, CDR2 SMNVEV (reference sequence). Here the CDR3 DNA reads TGTGCCAGCGGCCTAGCGAACTCCTACGAGCAGTACTTC. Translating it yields CASGLANSYEQYF.

CDR3 sequence reads: CASSLDRGSSGNTIYF. For the CDR3, the DNA is TGTGCCAGCAGCTTAGACAGGGGGTCCTCTGGAAACACCATATATTTT. The gene calls are TRBV11-2 and TRBJ1-3, with 7 bases aligning to TRBD1. This CDR3 comprises 16 residues. Losses at the gene ends were 0 bases for V and 0 bases for J; bases not matched to a gene: 2. Germline V CDR1 and CDR2: SGHAT, FQNNGV.

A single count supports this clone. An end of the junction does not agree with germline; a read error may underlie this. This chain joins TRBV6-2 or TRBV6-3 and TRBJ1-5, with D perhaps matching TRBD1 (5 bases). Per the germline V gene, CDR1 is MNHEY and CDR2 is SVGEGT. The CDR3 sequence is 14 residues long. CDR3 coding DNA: TGTGCCAGCAGTTACTCGAATAAAATAGGGGAGCGGGATTTT. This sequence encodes CASSYSNKIGERDF.

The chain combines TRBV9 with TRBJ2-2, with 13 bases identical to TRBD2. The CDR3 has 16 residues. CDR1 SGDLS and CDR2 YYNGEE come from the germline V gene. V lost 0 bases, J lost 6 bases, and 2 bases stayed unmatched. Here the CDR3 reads CASSVGTSGGPGELFF. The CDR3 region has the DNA TGTGCCAGCAGCGTAGGGACTAGCGGGGGCCCCGGGGAGCTGTTTTTT.

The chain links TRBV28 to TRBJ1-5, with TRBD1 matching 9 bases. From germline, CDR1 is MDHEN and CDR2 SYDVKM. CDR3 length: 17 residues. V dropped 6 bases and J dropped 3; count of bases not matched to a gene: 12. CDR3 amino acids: CASSPGADRGLNQPQHF. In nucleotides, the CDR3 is TGTGCCAGCAGCCCCGGGGCGGACAGGGGTCTCAATCAGCCCCAGCATTTT.

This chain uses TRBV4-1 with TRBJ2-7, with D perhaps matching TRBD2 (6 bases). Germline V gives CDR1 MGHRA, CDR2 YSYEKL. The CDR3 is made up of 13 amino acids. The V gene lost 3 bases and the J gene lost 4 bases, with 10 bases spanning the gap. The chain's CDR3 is CASSQLREYEQYF. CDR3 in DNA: TGCGCCAGCAGCCAGCTGCGGGAATACGAGCAGTACTTC.

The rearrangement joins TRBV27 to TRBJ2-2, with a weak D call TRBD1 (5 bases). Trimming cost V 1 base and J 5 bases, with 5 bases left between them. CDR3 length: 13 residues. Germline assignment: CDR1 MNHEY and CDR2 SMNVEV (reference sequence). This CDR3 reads CASSLWTTGELFF. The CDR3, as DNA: TGTGCCAGCAGTTTATGGACAACCGGGGAGCTGTTTTTT.

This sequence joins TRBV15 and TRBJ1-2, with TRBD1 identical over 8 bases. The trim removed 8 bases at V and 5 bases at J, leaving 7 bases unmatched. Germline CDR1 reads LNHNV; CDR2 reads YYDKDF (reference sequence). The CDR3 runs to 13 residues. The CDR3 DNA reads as TGTGCCACCTCGGGACAGGCTGGTTATGGCTACACCTTC. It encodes CATSGQAGYGYTF.

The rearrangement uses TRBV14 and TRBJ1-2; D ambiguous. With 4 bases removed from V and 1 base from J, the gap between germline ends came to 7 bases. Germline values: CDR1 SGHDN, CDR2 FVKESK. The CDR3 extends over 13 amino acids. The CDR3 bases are TGTGCCAGCAGCCCCACAAATAACTATGGCTACACCTTC. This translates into CASSPTNNYGYTF.

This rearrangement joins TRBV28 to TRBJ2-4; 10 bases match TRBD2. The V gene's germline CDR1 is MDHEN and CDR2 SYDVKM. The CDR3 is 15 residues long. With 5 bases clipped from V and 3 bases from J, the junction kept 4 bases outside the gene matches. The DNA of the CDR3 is TGTGCCAGCAGTCTAGCGGGAGCTATCAAAAACATTCAGTACTTC. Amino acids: CASSLAGAIKNIQYF.

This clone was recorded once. CDR3 loop: CASSLEQKNYGYTF. CDR3 DNA: TGTGCCAGCAGCTTAGAGCAAAAAAACTATGGCTACACCTTC. V and J are TRBV7-2 and TRBJ1-2, with D hard to call. The V gene's germline CDR1 is SGHTA and CDR2 FQGNSA. There are 14 residues in the CDR3. The ends were cut back, 1 base at V and 2 bases at J, with 8 bases in the middle.

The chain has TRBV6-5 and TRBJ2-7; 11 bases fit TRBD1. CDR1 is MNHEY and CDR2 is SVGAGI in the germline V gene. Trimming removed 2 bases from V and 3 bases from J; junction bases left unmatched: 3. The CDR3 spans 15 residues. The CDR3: CASSYGGTGGYEQYF. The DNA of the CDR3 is TGTGCCAGCAGTTACGGAGGGACAGGGGGCTACGAGCAGTACTTC.

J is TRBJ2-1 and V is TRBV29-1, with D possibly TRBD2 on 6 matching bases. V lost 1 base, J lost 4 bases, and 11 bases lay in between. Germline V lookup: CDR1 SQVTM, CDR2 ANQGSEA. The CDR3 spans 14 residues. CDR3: CSVEGGGKYNEQFF. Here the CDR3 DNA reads TGCAGCGTTGAAGGTGGCGGGAAGTACAATGAGCAGTTCTTC.